The following is a TCR beta chain sequence with its context. V lost 0 bases and J lost 6, with 13 bases in between. This CDR3 has 15 amino acids. Germline V gene lookup returns CDR1 MNHNY and CDR2 SVGAGI (reference sequence). The sample belongs to a study of blood T cell repertoires in COVID-19. Data came from immunoSEQ multiplex PCR; TCRdb stores just in-frame clones and leaves some out. The data show more than 120,000 clones, approximately 80% seen once. The chain couples TRBV6-6 to TRBJ2-3; D remains unclear. The TCR originated in a man in his fifties in a cohort exposed to, infected with or recovered from COVID-19 (not recorded which). Sequences were obtained from PBMCs or T cells enriched from blood (not recorded which). The CDR3 protein is CASSYSKVSADTQYF. The CDR3 bases are TGTGCCAGCAGTTACTCGAAGGTCAGCGCTGATACGCAGTATTTT.